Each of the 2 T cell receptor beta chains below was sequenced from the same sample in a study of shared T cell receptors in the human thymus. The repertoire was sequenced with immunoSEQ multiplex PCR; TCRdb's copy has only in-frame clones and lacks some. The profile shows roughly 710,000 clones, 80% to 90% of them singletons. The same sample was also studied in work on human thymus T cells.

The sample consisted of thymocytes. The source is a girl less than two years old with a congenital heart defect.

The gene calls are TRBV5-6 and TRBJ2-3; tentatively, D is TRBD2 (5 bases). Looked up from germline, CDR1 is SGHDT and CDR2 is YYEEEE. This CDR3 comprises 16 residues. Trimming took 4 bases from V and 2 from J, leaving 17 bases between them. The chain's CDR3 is CASSTLDWAITDTQYF. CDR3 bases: TGTGCCAGCAGCACGCTGGACTGGGCCATCACAGATACGCAGTATTTT.

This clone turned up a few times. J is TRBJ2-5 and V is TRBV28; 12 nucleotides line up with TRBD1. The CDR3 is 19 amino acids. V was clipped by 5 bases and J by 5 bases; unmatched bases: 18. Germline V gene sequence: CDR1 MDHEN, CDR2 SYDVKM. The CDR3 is CASSRTTGTGGPRRETQYF. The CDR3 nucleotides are TGTGCCAGCAGTCGTACAACCGGGACAGGGGGCCCTAGGCGGGAGACCCAGTACTTC.